These T cell receptor beta chains were read from a single sample in a study of technical replicates of blood from several donors. Some clones are missing from TCRdb's copy, which holds only in-frame ones; the method was immunoSEQ multiplex PCR. Of roughly 79,000 clones in the sample, approximately 96% are singletons; the top ten hold about 0.36%. The sequencing input was T cells isolated from PBMCs. These receptors all come from a human donor in good health. Both conserved end residues are part of each CDR3. Fields, in order: CDR3 length, V gene, clone size, D gene, J gene, CDR3 protein, CDR3 DNA. The D gene is left open where the match is weak. Size tells how often a clone was seen (once, few, many) or the class of an expanded clone, and some rows leave it out.

13	TRBV6-1	.	TRBD1	TRBJ2-5	CASRPGQGETQYF	TGTGCCAGCAGACCGGGACAGGGGGAGACCCAGTACTTC
14	TRBV19	.	.	TRBJ2-5	CASSIDLEVETQYF	TGTGCCAGTAGTATAGATCTAGAGGTAGAGACCCAGTACTTC
14	TRBV19	.	.	TRBJ1-2	CASSIGAGAYGYTF	TGTGCCAGTAGTATCGGCGCAGGGGCGTATGGCTACACCTTC
15	TRBV6-5	.	.	TRBJ2-2	CASSLGVANTGELFF	TGTGCCAGCAGTTTGGGCGTCGCGAACACCGGGGAGCTGTTTTTT
17	TRBV4-2	.	TRBD2	TRBJ2-1	CASSQEGVAGGPDEQFF	TGTGCCAGCAGCCAAGAGGGAGTAGCGGGAGGGCCAGATGAGCAGTTCTTC
13	TRBV4-3	.	TRBD1	TRBJ1-1	CASSGDRDTEAFF	TGCGCCAGCAGCGGGGACAGGGACACTGAAGCTTTCTTT
16	TRBV6-6	.	TRBD2	TRBJ2-2	CASSYSGGRGTGELFF	TGTGCCAGCAGTTACAGTGGCGGGAGAGGCACCGGGGAGCTGTTTTTT
13	TRBV2	.	TRBD1	TRBJ1-1	CASAGTGGTEAFF	TGTGCCAGCGCCGGGACAGGGGGCACTGAAGCTTTCTTT
16	TRBV4-1	.	.	TRBJ1-1	CASSQAEGVLNTEAFF	TGCGCCAGCAGCCAAGCCGAAGGGGTCCTTAACACTGAAGCTTTCTTT
15	TRBV5-5	.	.	TRBJ2-3	CASSLAVVLTDTQYF	TGTGCCAGCAGCTTGGCCGTAGTTCTCACAGATACGCAGTATTTT
16	TRBV7-9	.	.	TRBJ2-7	CASSPLDSPLAYEQYF	TGTGCCAGCAGCCCCTTAGACAGCCCCTTGGCCTACGAGCAGTACTTC
15	TRBV7-3	.	TRBD2	TRBJ2-1	CASSLYGTSPDEQFF	TGTGCCAGCAGCTTATACGGGACTAGTCCCGATGAGCAGTTCTTC
12	TRBV28	once	.	TRBJ1-2	CASTQDSYGYTF	TGTGCCAGCACCCAGGACAGCTATGGCTACACCTTC
15	TRBV4-2	once	TRBD2	TRBJ2-2	CASSQGAGGTGELFF	TGTGCCAGCAGCCAAGGTGCGGGGGGAACCGGGGAGCTGTTTTTT
14	TRBV5-1	.	TRBD2	TRBJ2-3	CASSLWGGTDTQYF	TGCGCCAGCAGCTTGTGGGGGGGGACAGATACGCAGTATTTT
14	TRBV11-3	.	.	TRBJ2-7	CASSLGQLSREQYF	TGTGCCAGCAGCTTGGGCCAGTTAAGCCGCGAGCAGTACTTC
14	TRBV7-8	.	TRBD1	TRBJ2-1	CATLQGASYNEQFF	TGTGCCACATTACAGGGGGCCTCCTACAATGAGCAGTTCTTC
16	TRBV30	.	TRBD2	TRBJ2-7	CAWLKRSGLAHYEQYF	TGTGCCTGGCTTAAAAGGTCGGGACTAGCGCACTACGAGCAGTACTTC
16	TRBV29-1	.	TRBD1	TRBJ2-2	CSVEITGTGVSGELFF	TGCAGCGTTGAGATAACCGGGACAGGGGTTTCCGGGGAGCTGTTTTTT
12	TRBV28	.	TRBD1	TRBJ1-1	CASSRTGTEAFF	TGTGCCAGCAGTCGGACAGGGACTGAAGCTTTCTTT
17	TRBV5-1	.	TRBD1	TRBJ2-2	CASSLDLGTGATGELFF	TGCGCCAGCAGCTTGGACCTTGGGACAGGGGCCACCGGGGAGCTGTTTTTT
11	TRBV19	.	TRBD1	TRBJ2-1	CASSMGQGEFF	TGTGCCAGTAGTATGGGACAGGGGGAGTTCTTC
11	TRBV7-6	.	.	TRBJ2-1	CASSIRGEQFF	TGTGCCAGCAGCATTAGGGGGGAGCAGTTCTTC
16	TRBV6-5	once	TRBD1	TRBJ1-1	CASSYSWTGANTEAFF	TGTGCCAGCAGTTACTCTTGGACAGGGGCGAACACTGAAGCTTTCTTT
14	TRBV28	few	.	TRBJ2-7	CASITGWPSYEQYF	TGTGCCAGCATTACAGGGTGGCCATCCTACGAGCAGTACTTC
15	TRBV15	.	TRBD1	TRBJ1-2	CATSSPGQGNYGYTF	TGTGCCACCAGTAGTCCGGGACAGGGGAACTATGGCTACACCTTC
13	TRBV18	.	.	TRBJ1-5	CASSGQFARDQHF	TGTGCCAGCAGCGGACAGTTTGCCCGGGACCAGCATTTT
13	TRBV28	.	.	TRBJ2-7	CASSSLDRYEQYF	TGTGCCAGCAGTTCCCTTGACAGATACGAGCAGTACTTC
21	TRBV21-1	once	.	TRBJ2-7	CASSKALRVVAGCLRTYEQYF	TGTGCCAGCAGCAAAGCGCTAAGAGTAGTAGCGGGTTGCTTAAGAACCTACGAGCAGTACTTC
15	TRBV5-6	.	TRBD2	TRBJ2-1	CASSTGTSGSNEQFF	TGTGCCAGCAGCACCGGGACTAGCGGGAGCAATGAGCAGTTCTTC
14	TRBV2	.	TRBD1	TRBJ2-7	CASSEDRATGEQYF	TGTGCCAGCAGTGAGGACAGGGCGACGGGGGAGCAGTACTTC
15	TRBV19	.	TRBD2	TRBJ2-3	CASSQLAGVTDTQYF	TGTGCCAGTAGCCAACTAGCGGGAGTGACAGATACGCAGTATTTT
14	TRBV13	.	TRBD2	TRBJ2-7	CASSLTRTSHEQYF	TGTGCCAGCAGCTTGACCCGGACTAGCCACGAGCAGTACTTC
15	TRBV19	.	TRBD2	TRBJ2-1	CASSKTSGSYNEQFF	TGTGCCAGTAGTAAGACTAGCGGGTCATACAATGAGCAGTTCTTC
15	TRBV5-1	.	.	TRBJ1-1	CASSSARELNTEAFF	TGCGCCAGCAGCTCAGCCCGGGAACTGAACACTGAAGCTTTCTTT
15	TRBV4-1	.	.	TRBJ2-7	CASSQDNGGPYEQYF	TGCGCCAGCAGCCAAGATAACGGGGGACCCTACGAGCAGTACTTC
16	TRBV4-1	.	TRBD1	TRBJ2-1	CASSHGPGQGRNEQFF	TGCGCCAGCAGCCATGGGCCGGGACAGGGGCGGAATGAGCAGTTCTTC